The source of this T cell receptor beta chain is a study of beta chain features in type 1 diabetes. Turning to the study itself: What patients shared with healthy donors was a similar profile of age, gender and cell yields. Findings and caveats of the study: Shortening that was moderate but significant affected the TCRB CDR3s of Type 1 diabetes patients in all four CD4+ subsets.

Expressed TCRB transcripts were sequenced after all isolated RNA was converted to cDNA. Measured with immunoSEQ multiplex PCR; TCRdb has only the in-frame clones, and not every one. The table has around 150,000 clones, 8% to 9.5% seen once. Concerning this clone: Its target is unknown.

Germline V gene sequence: CDR1 SNHLY, CDR2 FYNNEI. With V trimmed by 5 bases and J by 11 bases, 5 bases remained unmatched. This CDR3 is built from 11 residues. The receptor's source is a woman younger than 30 with type 1 diabetes. The gene calls are TRBV2 and TRBJ1-1; 7 bases align to TRBD1. The sequenced sample consisted of central memory CD4+ T cells from blood. In DNA, the CDR3 is TGTGCCAGCAGTCAGGGACAGTGGGCTTTCTTT. Translation: CASSQGQWAFF.